These 19 T cell receptor beta chains originate from one sample sequenced in a study of cytomegalovirus exposure and HLA in healthy donors. Generated by immunoSEQ multiplex PCR, the TCRdb table keeps only in-frame clones and is missing some. The data contain roughly 52,000 clones, 88% of them singletons. Sequenced: PBMCs. These receptors all stem from a young woman in good health and CMV-seronegative.

This chain joins TRBV10-3 and TRBJ2-1, with 14 bases matching TRBD2. This CDR3 contains 16 residues. Germline CDR1 reads ENHRY; CDR2 reads SYGVKD. The trim removed 7 bases at V and 0 bases at J, leaving 2 bases unmatched. CDR3 bases: TGTGCCATCATAGGGACTAGCGGGGGCTCCTACAATGAGCAGTTCTTC. It specifies CAIIGTSGGSYNEQFF.

This sequence joins TRBV5-1 and TRBJ2-3; 7 nucleotides agree with TRBD1. Trimming removed 1 base from V and 0 bases from J; junction bases left unmatched: 2. CDR1 is SGHRS and CDR2 is YFSETQ in the germline V gene. CDR3 length equals 15 residues. DNA for the CDR3: TGCGCCAGCAGCTTGAGGGGACAGAGCACAGATACGCAGTATTTT. It codes for CASSLRGQSTDTQYF.

The CDR3 nucleotides read TGTGCCAGCAGCTTAGGATTGGTGCTAGCGGGAGGGCGGAACACCGGGGAGCTGTTTTTT. Amino acid sequence: CASSLGLVLAGGRNTGELFF. This chain connects TRBV7-8 to TRBJ2-2, with TRBD2 matching 12 bases. CDR3 length: 20 residues. Germline V lookup: CDR1 SGHVS, CDR2 FQNEAQ. V lost 1 base, J lost 1 base, and 10 bases stayed unmatched.

CDR3 in amino acids: CASTSGRTYNEQFF. The CDR3, as DNA: TGTGCCAGCACTAGCGGGAGAACCTACAATGAGCAGTTCTTC. The chain is built from TRBV25-1 and TRBJ2-1, with 10 bases lining up with TRBD2. This CDR3 contains 14 residues. J was trimmed by 2 bases and V by 7 bases; bases with no gene match: 2. Per the germline V gene, CDR1 is MGHDK and CDR2 is SYGVNS. Complete variable domain (other parts from reference TRBV25-1 and TRBJ2-1): EADIYQTPRYLVIGTGKKITLECSQTMGHDKMYWYQQDPGMELHLIHYSYGVNSTEKGDLSSESTVSRIRTEHFPLTLESARPSHTSQYLCASTSGRTYNEQFFGPGTRLTVL.

CDR3 nucleotides: TGTGCCAGCAGCTTTATGGTGGCGGGAGGGCCGGATAATGAGCAGTTCTTC. This encodes CASSFMVAGGPDNEQFF. V usage is TRBV27 and J usage is TRBJ2-1, with 9 positions matching TRBD2. Per germline, CDR1 MNHEY and CDR2 SMNVEV (reference sequence). The CDR3 covers 17 residues. Losses at the gene ends were 6 bases for V and 7 bases for J; bases not matched to a gene: 16.

The rearrangement links TRBV27 to TRBJ1-2, with TRBD1 matching over 10 bases. Trimming at V came to 2 bases and at J to 7 bases, leaving 10 bases not matched to a gene. The CDR3 has 16 amino acids. Germline loops: CDR1 MNHEY, CDR2 SMNVEV (reference sequence). Here the CDR3 reads CASSLKGDRGDSGYTF. CDR3 in DNA: TGTGCCAGCAGTTTAAAGGGGGACAGGGGCGACTCTGGCTACACCTTC.

The V and J genes are TRBV9 and TRBJ1-1, with D possibly being TRBD1 (6 bases). In germline, CDR1 is SGDLS, CDR2 YYNGEE. V gave up 3 bases and J gave up 1 base, with 13 bases separating them. The CDR3 has 15 amino acids. The CDR3 DNA sequence: TGTGCCAGCAGCGCTACCAGGGGCTGGAACACTGAAGCTTTCTTT. The encoded protein is CASSATRGWNTEAFF. Filled out from reference TRBV9 and TRBJ1-1, the complete variable domain reads DSGVTQTPKHLITATGQRVTLRCSPRSGDLSVYWYQQSLDQGLQFLIQYYNGEERAKGNILERFSAQQFPDLHSELNLSSLELGDSALYFCASSATRGWNTEAFFGQGTRLTVV.

The count of this clone is one. V usage is TRBV5-8 and J usage is TRBJ1-1, with 8 bases fitting TRBD1. Unmatched junction bases numbered 5, after V lost 4 bases and J lost 6 bases. The CDR3 covers 13 residues. Per germline, CDR1 SGHTS and CDR2 YDEGEE. The CDR3 nucleotides read TGTGCCAGCAGCCGGGGACAGGCCCCTGAAGCTTTCTTT. Translated: CASSRGQAPEAFF.

This sequence joins TRBV5-8 and TRBJ1-2, with D unresolved. CDR1 is SGHTS and CDR2 is YDEGEE in the germline V gene. V was pared by 1 base and J by 2 bases, with 15 bases between. The CDR3 totals 16 residues. CDR3 in DNA: TGTGCCAGCAGCTTGCCGGGGAAAGAAGCGAACTATGGCTACACCTTC. It codes for CASSLPGKEANYGYTF.

The CDR3 here is CASSYGSGSEAFF. As DNA, the CDR3 is TGTGCCAGCAGCTATGGTTCGGGGTCTGAAGCTTTCTTT. The V and J genes are TRBV11-1 and TRBJ1-1; D unresolved. Trimming removed 4 bases at V and 6 bases at J, with 12 bases between. CDR3 length: 13 residues. The germline V gene encodes CDR1 SGHAT and CDR2 FQDESV (reference sequence).

This clone showed up just once. V gene TRBV29-1 combines with J gene TRBJ2-1; 10 bases agree with TRBD2. Germline values: CDR1 SQVTM, CDR2 ANQGSEA. V was pared by 5 bases and J by 0 bases, with 7 bases of the junction left unmatched. The CDR3 consists of 16 residues. As DNA, the CDR3 is TGCAGCGTTAGGACGTCTAGCGGGAGCTCCTACAATGAGCAGTTCTTC. Its protein product is CSVRTSSGSSYNEQFF.

This sequence joins TRBV6-4 and TRBJ2-1, with 11 bases lining up with TRBD2. Unmatched junction bases numbered 12, after V lost 2 bases and J lost 6 bases. CDR3 size: 18 residues. Germline lookup yields CDR1 MRHNA and CDR2 SNTAGT. The CDR3 nucleotides read TGTGCCAGCAGTGACCAGAAGACTAGCGGGACGACCGGCAATGAGCAGTTCTTC. Its protein product is CASSDQKTSGTTGNEQFF.

The chain carries TRBV7-2 and TRBJ2-7; 9 nucleotides align to TRBD1. Germline loops: CDR1 SGHTA, CDR2 FQGNSA. Trimming removed 0 bases from V and 12 bases from J; junction bases left unmatched: 3. This CDR3 is built from 12 residues. The CDR3 loop reads CASSLAGTGWYF. The CDR3 DNA sequence: TGTGCCAGCAGCTTAGCGGGGACAGGGTGGTACTTC.

This chain uses TRBV27 with TRBJ1-2, with 10 nucleotides matching TRBD1. The CDR3 covers 13 residues. Germline V gene lookup returns CDR1 MNHEY and CDR2 SMNVEV (reference sequence). The V and J ends lost 7 bases and 8 bases, in that order; junction bases with no gene match: 7. Here the CDR3 reads CASTSTGGWGYTF. The DNA of the CDR3 is TGTGCCAGCACCTCGACAGGGGGCTGGGGCTACACCTTC.

V and J are TRBV2 and TRBJ2-5; 7 bases are a match to TRBD2. V lost 11 bases, J lost 5 bases, and 5 bases stayed unmatched. The CDR3 has 11 amino acids. CDR1 and CDR2 (germline): SNHLY, FYNNEI. The CDR3, as DNA: TGTGCCGGGGGAGGGGACGAGACCCAGTACTTC. It specifies CAGGGDETQYF. The whole variable domain, remainder taken from reference TRBV2 and TRBJ2-5, is EPEVTQTPSHQVTQMGQEVILRCVPISNHLYFYWYRQILGQKVEFLVSFYNNEISEKSEIFDDQFSVERPDGSNFTLKIRSTKLEDSAMYFCAGGGDETQYFGPGTRLLVL.

The CDR3 loop reads CASSQAGFEQYF. CDR3 bases: TGCGCCAGCAGCCAAGCCGGGTTCGAGCAGTACTTC. The chain joins TRBV4-1 to TRBJ2-7; no clear D. Germline values: CDR1 MGHRA, CDR2 YSYEKL. Trimming left V 1 base short and J 6 bases short, with 7 bases between. This CDR3 comprises 12 residues.

The V call is TRBV29-1, the J call TRBJ2-1; D might be TRBD1 (5 bases). The V and J ends lost 7 bases and 4 bases respectively, with 14 bases between them. The CDR3 spans 13 residues. Germline CDR1 and CDR2: SQVTM and ANQGSEA. DNA of the CDR3: TGCAGCGCGTCGGACATACCTTACAATGAGCAGTTCTTC. Protein sequence: CSASDIPYNEQFF.

The chain uses TRBV15 and TRBJ2-3; TRBD2 matches at 11 bases. Germline V gives CDR1 LNHNV, CDR2 YYDKDF (reference sequence). The CDR3 spans 17 residues. Losses at the gene ends were 0 bases for V and 4 bases for J; bases not matched to a gene: 6. CDR3 loop: CATSRDFSGRVADTQYF. Written as DNA, the CDR3 is TGTGCCACCAGCAGAGATTTTAGCGGGAGGGTAGCAGATACGCAGTATTTT.

This chain joins TRBV29-1 and TRBJ2-1; perhaps TRBD2 as D (5 bases). Germline CDR1 is SQVTM and CDR2 is ANQGSEA. The CDR3 spans 15 residues. V lost 2 bases and J 0 bases, leaving 11 bases between the germline ends. CDR3 DNA: TGCAGCGTTGAATCGAGGGTCAGCTCCTACAATGAGCAGTTCTTC. Protein product: CSVESRVSSYNEQFF.